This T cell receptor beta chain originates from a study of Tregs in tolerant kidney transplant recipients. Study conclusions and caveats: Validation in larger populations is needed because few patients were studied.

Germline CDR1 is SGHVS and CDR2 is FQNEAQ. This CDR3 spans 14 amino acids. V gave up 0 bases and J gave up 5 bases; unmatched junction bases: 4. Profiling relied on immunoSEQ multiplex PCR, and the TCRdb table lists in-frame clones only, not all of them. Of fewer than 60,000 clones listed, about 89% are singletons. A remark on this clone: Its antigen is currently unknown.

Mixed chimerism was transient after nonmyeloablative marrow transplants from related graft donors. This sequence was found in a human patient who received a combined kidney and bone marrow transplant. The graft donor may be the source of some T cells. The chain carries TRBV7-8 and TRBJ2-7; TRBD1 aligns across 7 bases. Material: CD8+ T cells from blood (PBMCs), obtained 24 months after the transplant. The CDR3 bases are TGTGCCAGCAGCTTAGCCGACAGGGTCCACGAGCAGTACTTC. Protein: CASSLADRVHEQYF.